One and the same sample provided the 18 T cell receptor beta chains below, sequenced in a study of somatic mutations in cytotoxic T cells in rheumatoid arthritis. Clones were read by immunoSEQ multiplex PCR, and TCRdb kept only the in-frame ones, dropping some. The table has 10,000 to 12,000 clones, about 84% seen once. Sequencing was done on a sample of CD8+ T cells sorted from blood. The receptors shown here come from an adult with rheumatoid arthritis.

The chain joins TRBV6-1 to TRBJ2-5; 11 bases fit TRBD2. Germline V CDR1 and CDR2: MNHNS, SASEGT. The CDR3 runs 15 residues. V was clipped by 3 bases and J by 4 bases; unmatched bases: 4. In DNA form, the CDR3 reads TGTGCCAGCAGTGATACTAGCGGGGGAGGAGAGACCCAGTACTTC. Encoded protein: CASSDTSGGGETQYF.

The chain combines TRBV6-5 with TRBJ2-6; D unclear. The CDR3 is made up of 13 amino acids. Germline lookup yields CDR1 MNHEY and CDR2 SVGAGI. V was trimmed by 5 bases and J by 2 bases, leaving 4 bases between them. CDR3 coding DNA: TGTGCCAGCAGTATGACTGGGGCCAACGTCCTGACTTTC. Its protein product is CASSMTGANVLTF.

The CDR3 here is CASSMGAMNTEAFF. CDR3 in DNA: TGTGCCAGTAGTATGGGTGCCATGAACACTGAAGCTTTCTTT. V and J are TRBV19 and TRBJ1-1; D not resolved. CDR3 size: 14 residues. Germline V lookup: CDR1 LNHDA, CDR2 SQIVND (reference sequence). The ends were cut back, 3 bases at V and 0 bases at J, with 8 bases in the middle.

V gene TRBV19 combines with J gene TRBJ1-2; TRBD1 matches at 7 bases. V lost 7 bases, J lost 7 bases, and 12 bases stayed unmatched. The CDR3 covers 14 residues. CDR1 and CDR2 from the germline V gene are LNHDA and SQIVND (reference sequence). The CDR3 sequence: CASTPRGPGGGYTF. In DNA, the CDR3 is TGTGCCAGTACCCCGAGGGGGCCAGGGGGTGGCTACACCTTC.

The rearrangement uses TRBV7-9 and TRBJ1-6; D gene unclear. V shed 5 bases and J shed 6 bases, with 17 bases lying between them. Germline V gene sequence: CDR1 SEHNR, CDR2 FQNEAQ (reference sequence). The CDR3 covers 16 residues. CDR3 nucleotides: TGTGCCAGCAGCCCCCTTATCCTTCACCCTAATTCACCCCTCCACTTT. It codes for CASSPLILHPNSPLHF.

The rearrangement links TRBV4-3 to TRBJ1-1, with D maybe TRBD1 (5 bases). This CDR3 has 15 amino acids. CDR1 and CDR2 (germline): LGHNA, YSLEER. With 0 bases removed from V and 3 bases from J, the gap between germline ends came to 11 bases. The CDR3 nucleotides read TGCGCCAGCAGCCAAGACAGGGCCGTAGACACTGAAGCTTTCTTT. Translation: CASSQDRAVDTEAFF.

The chain links TRBV6-5 to TRBJ2-5; possibly TRBD2 for D (6 bases). The CDR3 spans 14 residues. Trimming took off 6 bases at V and 5 bases at J, with 16 bases between the two ends. Germline CDR1 reads MNHEY; CDR2 reads SVGAGI. CDR3 nucleotides: TGTGCCAGCAGGAGCCAAAGGGAGGTGGAGACCCAGTACTTC. Translated, it gives CASRSQREVETQYF.

This clone was recorded once. J is TRBJ1-2 and V is TRBV7-9, with unresolved D. V was pared by 5 bases and J by 0 bases, with 13 bases between. The V gene's germline CDR1 is SEHNR and CDR2 FQNEAQ (reference sequence). This CDR3 comprises 15 residues. The CDR3 bases are TGTGCCAGCAGCCACCCGACAAGTCCTAACTATGGCTACACCTTC. This translates into CASSHPTSPNYGYTF.

This chain joins TRBV19 and TRBJ1-5; perhaps TRBD1 as D (5 bases). V lost 8 bases to trimming and J lost 6 bases, with 14 bases between them. CDR3 length: 13 amino acids. Germline CDR1 is LNHDA and CDR2 is SQIVND (reference sequence). The CDR3 DNA follows: TGTGCCAGTGGGACCCCGGTGGGTCAGCCCCAGCATTTT. Translation gives CASGTPVGQPQHF.

This sequence joins TRBV14 and TRBJ2-1, with 9 positions matching TRBD2. The junction had 0 bases not matched to a gene; V was cut back by 7 bases and J by 5 bases. The CDR3 contains 12 residues. Per germline, CDR1 SGHDN and CDR2 FVKESK. As DNA, the CDR3 is TGTGCCAGCACTAGCGGGGACAATGAGCAGTTCTTC. Residues: CASTSGDNEQFF.

J is TRBJ2-7 and V is TRBV29-1; D is uncertain. The CDR3 runs 12 residues. V was pared by 2 bases and J by 5 bases, with 10 bases between. Germline CDR1 is SQVTM and CDR2 is ANQGSEA. CDR3 in DNA: TGCAGCGTTGAATCAGATGGGGACGAGCAGTACTTC. It translates to CSVESDGDEQYF.

This chain links TRBV30 with TRBJ2-1; D gene ambiguous. This CDR3 is 15 amino acids long. Trimming took off 1 base at V and 0 bases at J, with 10 bases between the two ends. Germline CDR1 and CDR2: GTSNPN and SVGIG (reference sequence). CDR3 sequence (DNA): TGTGCCTGGAGTGAAAATTTGAGCTCCTACAATGAGCAGTTCTTC. Residues: CAWSENLSSYNEQFF.

The chain carries TRBV5-4 and TRBJ1-2, with 8 positions matching TRBD1. CDR1 and CDR2 (germline): SGHNT, YYREEE (reference sequence). The CDR3 spans 17 residues. The V segment lost 1 base and the J segment 1 base; nucleotides outside the gene matches: 9. CDR3 coding DNA: TGTGCCAGCAGCTTGCTGGGACAGGCGTTGTTTAACTATGGCTACACCTTC. As protein: CASSLLGQALFNYGYTF.

This clone was counted only a few times. The rearrangement links TRBV9 to TRBJ2-7; possible D gene TRBD1, 6 bases. The CDR3 runs 11 residues. V dropped 4 bases and J dropped 6 bases, with 8 bases sitting between them. In germline, CDR1 is SGDLS, CDR2 YYNGEE. The DNA for the CDR3 is TGTGCCAGCAGCTACAGGGTCGAGCAGTACTTC. It yields the protein CASSYRVEQYF.

The gene calls are TRBV9 and TRBJ1-5; no clear D. CDR1 and CDR2 (germline): SGDLS, YYNGEE. The V end lost 0 bases, the J end lost 3 bases, and 10 bases lay between the germline ends. The CDR3 is 15 amino acids. CDR3 DNA sequence: TGTGCCAGCAGCGTAGGCACTACTCCCAATCAGCCCCAGCATTTT. Protein product: CASSVGTTPNQPQHF.

V is TRBV7-3 and J is TRBJ2-3, with 9 nucleotides matching TRBD1. Germline-derived CDR1 and CDR2 are SGHTA and FQGTGA. Losses at the gene ends were 4 bases for V and 2 bases for J; bases not matched to a gene: 10. This CDR3 comprises 17 residues. The CDR3 protein is CASSWGGTGPFTDTQYF. As DNA, the CDR3 is TGTGCCAGCAGCTGGGGGGGGACAGGGCCTTTCACAGATACGCAGTATTTT.

The rearrangement joins TRBV2 to TRBJ1-2; the match to TRBD1 covers 9 bases. V gave up 3 bases and J gave up 5 bases; unmatched junction bases: 13. Germline lookup yields CDR1 SNHLY and CDR2 FYNNEI. The CDR3 length is 17 residues. In DNA, the CDR3 is TGTGCCAGCAGTGAGCCGGGACAGGGATCAACGGCTTATGGCTACACCTTC. This encodes CASSEPGQGSTAYGYTF.

This clone was counted once. V is TRBV5-5 and J is TRBJ2-7, with 9 bases aligning to TRBD1. Germline CDR1 is SGHKS and CDR2 is YYEKEE (reference sequence). V shed 2 bases and J 0 bases; nucleotides not matched to a gene: 12. CDR3 length: 18 residues. The CDR3 spells CASSFFRGDRATSYEQYF. In DNA, the CDR3 is TGTGCCAGCAGCTTCTTCAGAGGGGACAGGGCTACCTCCTACGAGCAGTACTTC.